This T cell receptor (beta chain) comes out of a study of T cell responses to AZD1222 COVID-19 vaccine (dated by TCRdb to about 2021). Concerning the study at large: AZD1222 recipients whose second dose came at about 4 weeks and those whose second dose came at about 12 weeks were combined into one group, since spike-specific TCR depth and breadth did not differ between the two schedules. A total of approximately 250 trial participants underwent TCR sequencing, of whom 207 had received two doses of AZD1222 and roughly 26 had received two doses of the MenACWY control vaccine. Trial participants were enrolled by age into 18-55, 56-69 and 70-plus year subgroups, with about 150, 28 and 57 TCR-sequenced participants respectively. General study outcomes and caveats: Spike-specific TCR breadth and depth rose significantly after two AZD1222 doses compared with day 0 and with MenACWY recipients. In the small 56-69-year group, the increase in depth fell short of significance, most likely because of low power. Because no day 14 peak-response samples were available, the repertoires could be characterized only after the peak T cell response. Only a handful of AZD1222 recipients were SARS-CoV-2 seropositive at baseline, limiting conclusions about previously exposed vaccinees. Most participants were white British and females outnumbered males, and the authors suggested that clonal diversity may have been underestimated. Epitopes outside the regions mutated in the B.1.351 and B.1.1.7 variants were reportedly recognized by nearly half of the unique spike-specific TCRs. The vaccine-associated CD4 TCRs covered the entire spike protein, and the dominant responses fell in regions 160-218 and 743-854.

The junction shows trimming of 5 bases on V and 6 bases on J, plus 19 bases between the germline ends. The CDR3 starts with the cysteine, ends with the phenylalanine, and has 15 residues. Only CDR3 DNA is held: 45 bases, read in frame from base 1. Sequences SNHLY (CDR1) and FYNNEI (CDR2) are obtained from the germline V gene. The CDR3 regions of human TCRbeta chains were subjected to immunosequencing. As for the original processing: Repertoire TCRs were matched against a reference library of SARS-CoV-2-specific TCRs generated with the MIRA antigen-specificity platform. Breadth was defined as the fraction of unique TCRs that were SARS-CoV-2-associated, and depth was defined as the fraction of total T cells that were SARS-CoV-2-associated. Each spike-specific TCR was assigned to its reactive spike region and to a CD4 or CD8 class using the MIRA data. Log10-transformed breadth and depth values were compared by one-way ANOVA with Sidak's multiple comparisons tests. TCRdb limited this immuneACCESS table to in-frame rearrangements with V and J called. A share of clones is missing; checked studies link under half to unresolved V genes, and the rest is unexplained. For V, J and clone size, that table is used; D and trimming come from the DNA. The sample table records some 150,000 clones; approximately 91% of these occur just once. The ten largest clones represent roughly 4.7% of the sample.

The intended sense of this specimen's time point label: baseline before first vaccination. Samples from vaccinated people were obtained from the UK trials COV001 and COV002, which included a single-blind randomized controlled phase 2/3 trial of AZD1222 (ChAdOx1 nCoV-19) in healthy adults. For TCRbeta chain sequencing, PBMC samples were collected from trial participants at day 0 and at day 28 after the second dose. Points on this clone: Its cognate antigen has yet to be identified. Per-base qualities were not stored, and no clone one base away is much larger.

The specimen was peripheral blood, collected on day 0 of AZD1222 vaccination. This sequence uses TRBV2 and TRBJ1-2, with TRBD1 tentatively as D gene (6 bases match). This TCR came from an adult in good health. The CDR3 amino acid sequence is: CASSSRDTASHGYTF. The DNA reads TGTGCCAGCAGTTCTCGGGACACCGCGTCGCATGGCTACACCTTC. Here the CDR3 is joined to the reference TRBV2 and TRBJ1-2 genes, and the full variable domain is: EPEVTQTPSHQVTQMGQEVILRCVPISNHLYFYWYRQILGQKVEFLVSFYNNEISEKSEIFDDQFSVERPDGSNFTLKIRSTKLEDSAMYFCASSSRDTASHGYTFGSGTRLTVV.